This T cell receptor (beta chain) was observed in a study of T-cell reconstitution after alpha-beta-depleted transplantation in children. There are many counts of this clonotype. Its target is unknown. Preparation of the TCRbeta library involved a method that used unique molecular identifiers. Each CDR3 protein is one row after TCRdb ran MiXCR on the PCR reads. The sample lists almost 250,000 distinct CDR3 sequences; more than 20% were seen once. The CDR3 covers 16 residues. CDR1 and CDR2 from the germline V gene are MNHEY and SVGAGI. The J segment lost 6 bases and the V segment lost 2 bases, leaving 12 bases of the junction unmatched. Notes on the study in general: Reportedly, alpha-beta T cells present about two months post-transplant originated from several hundred expanded clones of graft origin. T-cell counts and diversity at one year following transplant were attributed mainly to newly produced T cells. Surviving thymic progenitors and recipient T cells were the source of high TCRbeta diversity at day 60 in some patients.

Sequencing was performed on PBMCs, taken before TCRalphabeta/CD19-depleted stem cell transplant. This sequence was found in a girl aged 2-10 years with Fanconi anemia, due to receive a stem cell transplant. The chain couples TRBV6-5 to TRBJ2-7; 8 bases agree with TRBD2. CDR3 nucleotides: TGTGCCAGCAGTTACCGAGCGGGGGAAAACGGCGGCGAGCAGTACTTC. This sequence encodes CASSYRAGENGGEQYF.